The sequence of this T cell receptor (beta chain) was determined in a study of response to subunit inactivated influenza vaccine. This clonotype turned up a few times. What it recognizes is unknown. Findings and limits, study-wide: Each seasonal influenza vaccination, the authors suggested, recruits few new T cells.

Each CDR3 protein gets one entry after TCRdb re-called the RT-PCR reads with MiXCR. The sample has hundreds of thousands of distinct CDR3 sequences, approximately 14% seen once. The source of this sequence is a man aged 50 to 59 who received an inactivated influenza vaccine. This specimen was PBMCs from blood, taken 11 to 12 days after vaccination.

The CDR3 loop reads CASSAQGRVSTDTQYF. The CDR3, as DNA: TGTGCCAGCAGCGCACAGGGAAGAGTTAGCACAGATACGCAGTATTTT. The chain links TRBV4-2 to TRBJ2-3; TRBD1 might be the D (6 bases). CDR1 and CDR2 from the germline V gene are LGHNA and YNFKEQ. The ends were cut back, 5 bases at V and 0 bases at J, with 15 bases in the middle. The CDR3 loop spans 16 amino acids.